This T cell receptor (beta chain) stems from a study of blood T cells in healthy people across ages. Findings and caveats of the study: Observed TCR beta diversity per million T cells went down as age went up. This fall followed a roughly linear course with age. A greater number of naive CD4+ cells and higher diversity distinguished long-lived donors from aged donors.

The study recruited healthy Caucasian donors from Russia who were aged about 6 to 95. It was approximately 10 milliliters of peripheral blood that were drawn from each donor. Trimming cost V 3 bases and J 4 bases; bases outside gene matches: 9. The V gene's germline CDR1 is DFQATT and CDR2 SNEGSKA (reference sequence). This CDR3 contains 15 residues. A J-beta primer mix and a sample-barcoded 5' primer were used in a second PCR of about 7 to 12 cycles. A single record per CDR3 protein comes from TCRdb applying MiXCR to the 5' RACE reads. The sample carries some 730,000 distinct CDR3 sequences, 22% recorded once. This clonotype was detected ten times or more. What it binds is unknown.

V and J are TRBV20-1 and TRBJ2-1; 7 positions agree with TRBD1. Sequencing was carried out using blood. This TCR derives from a man aged 65 to 79 in good health. The CDR3 reads CSASRPETGYNEQFF. CDR3 nucleotide sequence: TGCAGTGCTAGCCGTCCCGAGACAGGGTACAATGAGCAGTTCTTC.